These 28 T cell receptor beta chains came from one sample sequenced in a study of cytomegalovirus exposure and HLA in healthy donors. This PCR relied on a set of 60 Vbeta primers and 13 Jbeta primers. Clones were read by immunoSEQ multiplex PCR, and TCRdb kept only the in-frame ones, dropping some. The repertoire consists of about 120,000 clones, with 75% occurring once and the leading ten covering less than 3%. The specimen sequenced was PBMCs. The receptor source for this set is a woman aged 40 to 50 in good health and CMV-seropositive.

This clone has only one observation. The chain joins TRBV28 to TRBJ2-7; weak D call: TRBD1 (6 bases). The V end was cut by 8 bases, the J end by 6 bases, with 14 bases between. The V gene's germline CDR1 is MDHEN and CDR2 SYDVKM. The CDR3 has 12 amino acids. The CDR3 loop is CASHLQGREQYF. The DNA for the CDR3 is TGTGCCAGCCATCTGCAGGGGCGCGAGCAGTACTTC.

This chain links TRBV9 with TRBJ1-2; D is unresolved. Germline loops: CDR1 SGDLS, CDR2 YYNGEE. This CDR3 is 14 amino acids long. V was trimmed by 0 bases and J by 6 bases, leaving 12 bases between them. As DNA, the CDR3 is TGTGCCAGCAGCGTAGACGTACTGCGAGATGGCTACACCTTC. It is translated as CASSVDVLRDGYTF.

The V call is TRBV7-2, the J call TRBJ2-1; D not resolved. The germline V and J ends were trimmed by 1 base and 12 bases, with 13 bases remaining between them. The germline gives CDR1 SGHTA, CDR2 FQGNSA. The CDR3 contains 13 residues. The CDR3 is CASSLGAKQWQFF. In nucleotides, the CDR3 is TGTGCCAGCAGCTTAGGCGCGAAGCAATGGCAGTTCTTC.

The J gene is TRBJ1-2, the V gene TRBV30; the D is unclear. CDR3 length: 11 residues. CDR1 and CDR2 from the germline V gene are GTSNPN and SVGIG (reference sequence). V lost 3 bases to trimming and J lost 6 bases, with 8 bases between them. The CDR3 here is CAWSLFNGYTF. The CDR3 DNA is TGTGCCTGGAGCCTTTTTAATGGCTACACCTTC.

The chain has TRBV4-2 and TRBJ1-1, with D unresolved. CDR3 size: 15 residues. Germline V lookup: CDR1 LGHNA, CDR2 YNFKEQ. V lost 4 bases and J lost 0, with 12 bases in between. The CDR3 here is CASSRTPGLNTEAFF. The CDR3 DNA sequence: TGTGCCAGCAGCCGAACCCCCGGGTTGAACACTGAAGCTTTCTTT.

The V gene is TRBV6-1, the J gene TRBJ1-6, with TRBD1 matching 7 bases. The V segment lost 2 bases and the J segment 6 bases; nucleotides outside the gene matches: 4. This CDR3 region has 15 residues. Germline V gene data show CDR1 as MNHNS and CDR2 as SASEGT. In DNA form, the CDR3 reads TGTGCCAGCAGTGAACTTAGGGGGCCTAATTCACCCCTCCACTTT. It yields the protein CASSELRGPNSPLHF.

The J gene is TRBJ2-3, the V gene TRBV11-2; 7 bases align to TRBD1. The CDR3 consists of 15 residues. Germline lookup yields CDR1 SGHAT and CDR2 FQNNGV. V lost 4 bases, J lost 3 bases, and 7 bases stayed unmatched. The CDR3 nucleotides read TGTGCCAGCAGCTACGGGACAGTGAGAACAGATACGCAGTATTTT. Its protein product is CASSYGTVRTDTQYF.

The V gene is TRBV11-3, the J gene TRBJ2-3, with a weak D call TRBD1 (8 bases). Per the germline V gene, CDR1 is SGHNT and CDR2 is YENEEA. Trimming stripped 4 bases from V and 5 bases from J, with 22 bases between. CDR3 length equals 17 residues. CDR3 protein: CASSSTSLTGEGDTQYF. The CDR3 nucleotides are TGTGCCAGCAGCTCAACTAGCCTGACAGGGGAGGGAGATACGCAGTATTTT.

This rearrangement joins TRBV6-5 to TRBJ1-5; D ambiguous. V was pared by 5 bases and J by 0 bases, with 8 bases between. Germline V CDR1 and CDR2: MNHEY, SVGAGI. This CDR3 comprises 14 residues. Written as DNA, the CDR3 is TGTGCCAGCAGTCGGCGGGGTAGCAATCAGCCCCAGCATTTT. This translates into CASSRRGSNQPQHF.

The DNA of the CDR3 is TGCGCCAGCAGCCAACAGGTCCCTGGGACAGGGCACAACGCTGAAGCTTTCTTT. Protein product: CASSQQVPGTGHNAEAFF. The chain combines TRBV5-1 with TRBJ1-1; the match to TRBD1 covers 9 bases. This CDR3 is built from 18 residues. Germline trimming cut 4 bases from V and 6 bases from J; bases unmatched to any gene: 19. CDR1 is SGHRS, CDR2 YFSETQ, per germline. The entire variable domain, with the rest obtained from reference TRBV5-1 and TRBJ1-1, is as follows: KAGVTQTPRYLIKTRGQQVTLSCSPISGHRSVSWYQQTPGQGLQFLFEYFSETQRNKGNFPGRFSGRQFSNSRSEMNVSTLELGDSALYLCASSQQVPGTGHNAEAFFGQGTRLTVV.

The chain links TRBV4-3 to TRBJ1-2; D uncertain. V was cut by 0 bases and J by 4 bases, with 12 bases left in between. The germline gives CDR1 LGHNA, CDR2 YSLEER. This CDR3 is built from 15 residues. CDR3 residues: CASSQDQAGPYGYTF. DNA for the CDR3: TGCGCCAGCAGCCAAGATCAGGCGGGCCCCTATGGCTACACCTTC.

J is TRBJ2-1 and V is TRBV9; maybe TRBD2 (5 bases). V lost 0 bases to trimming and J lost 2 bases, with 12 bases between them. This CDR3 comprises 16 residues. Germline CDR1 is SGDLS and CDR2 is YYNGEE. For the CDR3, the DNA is TGTGCCAGCAGCGTAGGGACTCAGACTCCCTACAATGAGCAGTTCTTC. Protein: CASSVGTQTPYNEQFF.

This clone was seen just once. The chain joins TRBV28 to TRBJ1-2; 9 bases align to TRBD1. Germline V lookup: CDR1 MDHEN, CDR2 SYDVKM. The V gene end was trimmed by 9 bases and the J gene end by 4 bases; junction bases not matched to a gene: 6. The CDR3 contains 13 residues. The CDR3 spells CASHRGLGYGYTF. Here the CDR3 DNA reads TGTGCCAGTCACAGGGGGCTGGGCTATGGCTACACCTTC.

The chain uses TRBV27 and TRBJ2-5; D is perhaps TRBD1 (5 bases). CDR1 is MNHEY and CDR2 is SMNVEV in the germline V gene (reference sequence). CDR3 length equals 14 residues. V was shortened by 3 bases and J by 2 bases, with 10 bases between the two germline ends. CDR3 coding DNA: TGTGCCAGCAGTTTGCAGGGTGGACAAGAGACCCAGTACTTC. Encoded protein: CASSLQGGQETQYF.

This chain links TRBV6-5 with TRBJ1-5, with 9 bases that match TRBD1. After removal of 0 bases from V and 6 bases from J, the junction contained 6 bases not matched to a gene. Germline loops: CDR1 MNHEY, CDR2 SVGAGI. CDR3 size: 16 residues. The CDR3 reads CASSYSGQGKGQPQHF. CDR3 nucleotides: TGTGCCAGCAGTTACTCGGGACAGGGCAAGGGTCAGCCCCAGCATTTT.

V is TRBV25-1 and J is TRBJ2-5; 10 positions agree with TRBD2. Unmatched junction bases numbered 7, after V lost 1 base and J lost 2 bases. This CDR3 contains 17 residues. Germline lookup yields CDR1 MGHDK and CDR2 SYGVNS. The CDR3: CASSELGEREGQETQYF. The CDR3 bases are TGTGCCAGCAGTGAATTGGGAGAGCGGGAGGGACAAGAGACCCAGTACTTC.

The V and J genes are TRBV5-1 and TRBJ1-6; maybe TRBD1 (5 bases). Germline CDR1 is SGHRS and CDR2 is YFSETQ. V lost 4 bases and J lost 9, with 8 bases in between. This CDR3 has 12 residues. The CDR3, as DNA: TGCGCCAGCAGCCCCACAGGTTCACCCCTCCACTTT. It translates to CASSPTGSPLHF. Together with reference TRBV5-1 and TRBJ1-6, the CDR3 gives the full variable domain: KAGVTQTPRYLIKTRGQQVTLSCSPISGHRSVSWYQQTPGQGLQFLFEYFSETQRNKGNFPGRFSGRQFSNSRSEMNVSTLELGDSALYLCASSPTGSPLHFGNGTRLTVT.

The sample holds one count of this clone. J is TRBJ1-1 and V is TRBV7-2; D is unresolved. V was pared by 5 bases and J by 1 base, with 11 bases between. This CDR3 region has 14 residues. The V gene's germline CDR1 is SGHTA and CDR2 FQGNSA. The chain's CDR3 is CASSPVPSNTEAFF. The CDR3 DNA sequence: TGTGCCAGCAGCCCAGTTCCCTCGAACACTGAAGCTTTCTTT.

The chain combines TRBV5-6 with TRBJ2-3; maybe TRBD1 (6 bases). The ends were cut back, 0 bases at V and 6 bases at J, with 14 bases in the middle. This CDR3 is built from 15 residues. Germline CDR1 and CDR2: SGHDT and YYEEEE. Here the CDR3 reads CASSLEAGVVDTQYF. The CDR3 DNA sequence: TGTGCCAGCAGCTTGGAAGCAGGGGTGGTGGATACGCAGTATTTT.

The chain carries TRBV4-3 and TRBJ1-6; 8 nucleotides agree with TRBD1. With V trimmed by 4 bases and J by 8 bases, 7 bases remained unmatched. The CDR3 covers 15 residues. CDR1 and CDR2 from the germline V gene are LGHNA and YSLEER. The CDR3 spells CASSRVSGGDSPLHF. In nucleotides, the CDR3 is TGCGCCAGCAGCCGAGTTTCAGGGGGCGATTCACCCCTCCACTTT.

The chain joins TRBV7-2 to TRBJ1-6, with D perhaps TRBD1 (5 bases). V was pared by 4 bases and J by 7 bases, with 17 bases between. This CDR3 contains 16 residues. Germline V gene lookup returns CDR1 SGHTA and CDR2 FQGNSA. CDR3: CASSSLTVTPNSPLHF. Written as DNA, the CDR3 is TGTGCCAGCAGCTCTCTGACAGTCACCCCGAATTCACCCCTCCACTTT.

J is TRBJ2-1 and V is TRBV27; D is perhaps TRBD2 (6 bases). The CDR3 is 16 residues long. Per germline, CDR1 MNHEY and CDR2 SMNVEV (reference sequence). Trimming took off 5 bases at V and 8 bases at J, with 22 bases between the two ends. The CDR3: CASSPPLFAGMDEQFF. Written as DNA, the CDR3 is TGTGCCAGCAGTCCCCCCCTTTTCGCGGGGATGGATGAGCAGTTCTTC.

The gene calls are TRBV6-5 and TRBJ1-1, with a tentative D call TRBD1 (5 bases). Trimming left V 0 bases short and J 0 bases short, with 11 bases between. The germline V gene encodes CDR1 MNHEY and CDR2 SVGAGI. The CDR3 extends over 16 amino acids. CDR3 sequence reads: CASSYSTGVLNTEAFF. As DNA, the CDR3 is TGTGCCAGCAGTTACTCGACGGGGGTACTGAACACTGAAGCTTTCTTT.

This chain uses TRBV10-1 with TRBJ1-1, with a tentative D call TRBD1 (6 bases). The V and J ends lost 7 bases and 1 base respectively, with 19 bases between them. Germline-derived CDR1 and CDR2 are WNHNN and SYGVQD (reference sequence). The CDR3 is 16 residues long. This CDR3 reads CASIDYRALQNTEAFF. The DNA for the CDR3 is TGCGCCAGCATCGATTACAGGGCCCTGCAGAACACTGAAGCTTTCTTT.

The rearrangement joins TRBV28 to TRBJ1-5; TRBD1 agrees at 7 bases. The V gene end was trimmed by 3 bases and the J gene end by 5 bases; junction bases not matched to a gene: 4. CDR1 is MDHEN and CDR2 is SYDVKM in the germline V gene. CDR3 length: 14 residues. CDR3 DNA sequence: TGTGCCAGCAGTTTTAGGGGGCCCGATCAGCCCCAGCATTTT. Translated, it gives CASSFRGPDQPQHF.

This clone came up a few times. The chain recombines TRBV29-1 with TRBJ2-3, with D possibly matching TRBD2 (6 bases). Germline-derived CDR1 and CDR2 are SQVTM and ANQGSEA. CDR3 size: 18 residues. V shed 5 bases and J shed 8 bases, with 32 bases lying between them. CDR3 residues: CSVPLGWTNIAWSGTQYF. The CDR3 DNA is TGCAGCGTTCCCCTCGGATGGACTAACATAGCATGGTCGGGTACGCAGTATTTT.

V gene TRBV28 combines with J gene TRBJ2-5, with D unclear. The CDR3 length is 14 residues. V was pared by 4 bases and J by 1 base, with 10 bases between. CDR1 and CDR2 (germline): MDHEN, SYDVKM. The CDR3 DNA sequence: TGTGCCAGCAGTTCCACAGATAGCCAAGAGACCCAGTACTTC. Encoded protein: CASSSTDSQETQYF.

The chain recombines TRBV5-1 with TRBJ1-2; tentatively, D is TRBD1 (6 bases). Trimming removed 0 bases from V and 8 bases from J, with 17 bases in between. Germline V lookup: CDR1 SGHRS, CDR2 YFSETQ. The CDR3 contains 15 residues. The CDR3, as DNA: TGCGCCAGCAGCTTGGGACAGGCTTCCTCGAAGGGCTACACCTTC. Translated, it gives CASSLGQASSKGYTF.